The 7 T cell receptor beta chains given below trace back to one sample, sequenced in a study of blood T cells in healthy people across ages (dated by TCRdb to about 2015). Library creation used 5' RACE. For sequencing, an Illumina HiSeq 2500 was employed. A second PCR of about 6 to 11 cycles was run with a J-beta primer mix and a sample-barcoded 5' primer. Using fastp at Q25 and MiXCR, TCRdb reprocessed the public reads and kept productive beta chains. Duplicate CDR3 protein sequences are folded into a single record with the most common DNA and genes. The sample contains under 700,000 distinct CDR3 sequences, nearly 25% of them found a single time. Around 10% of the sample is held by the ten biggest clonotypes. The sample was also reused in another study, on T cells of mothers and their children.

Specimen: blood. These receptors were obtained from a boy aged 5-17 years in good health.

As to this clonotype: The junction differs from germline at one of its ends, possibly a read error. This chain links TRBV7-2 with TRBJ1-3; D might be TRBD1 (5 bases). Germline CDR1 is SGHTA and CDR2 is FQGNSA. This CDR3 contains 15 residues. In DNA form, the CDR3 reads TGTGCCAGCAGTTTAGGGGTTCACTCTGGAAACACCATATATTTT. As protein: CASSLGVHSGNTIYF.

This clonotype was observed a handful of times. The DNA of the CDR3 is TGTGCCAGCAGCAACAAACTAGCGAATGAGCAGTTCTTC. This gives the protein CASSNKLANEQFF. The chain carries TRBV5-6 and TRBJ2-1; 7 positions agree with TRBD2. CDR3 length: 13 residues. Germline CDR1 is SGHDT and CDR2 is YYEEEE. The J segment lost 7 bases and the V segment lost 4 bases, leaving 5 bases of the junction unmatched.

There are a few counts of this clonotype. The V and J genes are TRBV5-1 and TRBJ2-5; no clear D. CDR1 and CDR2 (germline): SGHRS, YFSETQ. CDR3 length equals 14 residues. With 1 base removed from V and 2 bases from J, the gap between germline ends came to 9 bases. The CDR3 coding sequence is TGCGCCAGCAGCTTGACGGCCACTCAAGAGACCCAGTACTTC. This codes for CASSLTATQETQYF.

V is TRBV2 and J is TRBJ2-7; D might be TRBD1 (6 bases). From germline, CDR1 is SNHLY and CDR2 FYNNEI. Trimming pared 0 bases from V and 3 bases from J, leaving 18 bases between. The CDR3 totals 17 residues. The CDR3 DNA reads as TGTGCCAGCAGTGAAGCATTTATCGGGGACACGGACTACGAGCAGTACTTC. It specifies CASSEAFIGDTDYEQYF.

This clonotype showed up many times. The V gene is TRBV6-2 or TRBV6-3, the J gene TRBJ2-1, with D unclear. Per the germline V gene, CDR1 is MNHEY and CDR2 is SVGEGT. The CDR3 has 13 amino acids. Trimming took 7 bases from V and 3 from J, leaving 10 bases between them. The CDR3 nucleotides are TGTGCCAGCACCCTAGACCGCTACAATGAGCAGTTCTTC. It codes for CASTLDRYNEQFF.

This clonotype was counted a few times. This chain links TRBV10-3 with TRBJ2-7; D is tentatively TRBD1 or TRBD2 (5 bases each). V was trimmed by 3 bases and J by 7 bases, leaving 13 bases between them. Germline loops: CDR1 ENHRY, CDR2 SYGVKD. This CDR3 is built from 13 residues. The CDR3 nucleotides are TGTGCCATCAGTGAACAGGAGGTGGGTGAGCAGTACTTC. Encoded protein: CAISEQEVGEQYF.

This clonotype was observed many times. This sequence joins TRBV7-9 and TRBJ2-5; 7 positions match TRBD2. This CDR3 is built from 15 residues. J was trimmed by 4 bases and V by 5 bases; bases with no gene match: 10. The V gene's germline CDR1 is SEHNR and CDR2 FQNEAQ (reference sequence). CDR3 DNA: TGTGCCAGCAGCCTGTGGGAGGGGTATACAGAGACCCAGTACTTC. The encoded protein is CASSLWEGYTETQYF.